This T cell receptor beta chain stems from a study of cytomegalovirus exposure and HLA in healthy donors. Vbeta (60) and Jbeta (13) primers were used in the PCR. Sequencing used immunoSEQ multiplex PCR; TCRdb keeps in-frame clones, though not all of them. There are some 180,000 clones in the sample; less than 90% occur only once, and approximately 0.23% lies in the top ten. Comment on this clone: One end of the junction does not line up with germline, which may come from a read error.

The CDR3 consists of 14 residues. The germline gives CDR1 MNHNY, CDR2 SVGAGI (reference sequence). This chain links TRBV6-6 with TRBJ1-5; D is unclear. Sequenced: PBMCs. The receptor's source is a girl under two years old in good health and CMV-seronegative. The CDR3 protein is CASSDSLSNQPQHF. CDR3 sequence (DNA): TGTGCCAGCAGTGACTCCCTTTCCAATCAGCCCCAGCATTTT.